The text below deals with one T cell receptor (beta chain). Antigen specificity is unknown. This entry belongs to a study of shared clonotypes between healthy human individuals. On the study more broadly: Per-donor plates numbered three CD4 naive, three CD4 memory, two CD8 naive and one CD8 memory. Study-wide points: At large depth, rarefaction still showed sorted-subset sequencing to be incomplete.

This CDR3 is built from 13 residues. CDR1 and CDR2 (germline): SGHTA, FQGTGA. Trimming shortened V by 2 bases and J by 7 bases, and 12 bases separated the two germline ends. The method was immunoSEQ multiplex PCR; TCRdb's version includes in-frame clones alone and lacks a portion of them. The profile shows 2,500,000 or so clones, just under 95% of them singletons. The sample comprised naive CD4+ T cells from PBMCs. Subset in this sample: CD45RA+ positively selected. The chain couples TRBV7-3 to TRBJ2-7, with no clear D. The sequence derives from a man younger than 35 in good health. Some clones in this sample may be carry-over from other donors' samples. CDR3 loop: CASSLSVYGEQYF. CDR3 in DNA: TGTGCCAGCAGCTTATCGGTTTATGGGGAGCAGTACTTC.